Listed below are T cell receptor beta chains from one sample, sequenced in a study of cytotoxic CD8 clonotypes in ibrutinib-treated CLL. Produced via immunoSEQ multiplex PCR; TCRdb's table is partial and in-frame only. The sample shows more than 110,000 clones, 75% to 95% of them seen only once. The sample in question was PBMCs, obtained after 12 months of ibrutinib treatment. These receptors were obtained from a human donor with chronic lymphocytic leukemia. Each CDR3 is given with its conserved first and last residue.

cdr3_length	v_call	cdr3_aa
14	TRBV19	CASSRGEAFNEQFF
15	TRBV7-9	CASSPMGPHYNEQFF
15	TRBV27	CASSLPGSGSYEQYF
10	TRBV20-1	CSARPQNQHF
15	TRBV10-1	CASSESSGRAGEQYF
16	TRBV11-2	CASSQPPGRSFNEQFF
11	TRBV10-3	CAISESNRVHF
15	TRBV11-2	CASRRAGSFTDTQYF
14	TRBV7-3	CASSPDWGTGELFF
14	TRBV5-1	CASSFGTGNYEQYF
16	TRBV7-2	CASSVPAGRERYEQYF
16	TRBV10-1	CASSVSGTWNTGELFF
13	TRBV7-9	CASVHKFSYEQYF
16	TRBV28	CASSSPIPTIQETQYF
14	TRBV6-1	CASMGTSPPNEQFF
16	TRBV10-3	CAISDGPGGPSHEQFF
15	TRBV9	CASQEGSGIYNEQFF
14	TRBV6-1	CASRPTGAGETQYF
13	TRBV30	CAAQQGDNSPLHF
15	TRBV19	CASGLAGLNTGELFF
15	TRBV19	CASSPGTGVPDTQYF
15	TRBV27	CASSLTSLGTDTQYF
14	TRBV6-6	CASSYSTGKNIQYF
11	TRBV20-1	CSARVISEQFF
14	TRBV7-3	CASSLDRVSGELFF
14	TRBV5-4	CASSWDRMNTEAFF
9	TRBV5-3	CARSTPGWF
14	TRBV14	CASSHRQGVDEQYF
16	TRBV14	CASSQVGLAGTDTQYF
16	TRBV7-2	CASSPRDRDLGLEQYF
12	TRBV21-1	CAPDPEPTGYTF
15	TRBV27	CASSLSSRNTDTQYF
15	TRBV7-2	CASSLIQGSNEKLFF
12	TRBV7-8	CASSLRGYEQYF
15	TRBV18	CASSTGTAEPYEQYF
14	TRBV18	CASTQQGAREKLFF
14	TRBV27	CASSFRVLEEPQHF
15	TRBV11-2	CASSFRIQLTDTQYF
13	TRBV19	CASSRDLAGEQYF
15	TRBV13	CASSFSRDRATEAFF
15	TRBV7-2	CASSPPWSPSYEQYF
14	TRBV7-2	CASSLSRTNTEAFF
14	TRBV28	CASRSSTGDQPQHF
11	TRBV28	CASEGRETQYF
17	TRBV28	CATSFTPIIRRNTEAFF
13	TRBV19	CASSIPPLQEQFF
17	TRBV14	CASSQRRAGQVAYEQYF
13	TRBV19	CASSIYSEETQYF
12	TRBV18	CASSPYDQPQHF
15	TRBV7-9	CASSTDYLNGYEQFF
14	TRBV7-8	CASRTGANSYEQYF
15	TRBV18	CASSPGTDPSGELFF
15	TRBV7-2	CASSLAGGETYEQYF
15	TRBV7-2	CASSLLGSSNTEAFF
15	TRBV11-2	CASSQGGAEVYEQYF
16	TRBV7-6	CASSLEGWNSGNTIYF
14	TRBV28	CASSGTRENYEQYF
17	TRBV6-4	CASSALNSGAGDNEQFF
12	TRBV28	CASSYGSYGYTF